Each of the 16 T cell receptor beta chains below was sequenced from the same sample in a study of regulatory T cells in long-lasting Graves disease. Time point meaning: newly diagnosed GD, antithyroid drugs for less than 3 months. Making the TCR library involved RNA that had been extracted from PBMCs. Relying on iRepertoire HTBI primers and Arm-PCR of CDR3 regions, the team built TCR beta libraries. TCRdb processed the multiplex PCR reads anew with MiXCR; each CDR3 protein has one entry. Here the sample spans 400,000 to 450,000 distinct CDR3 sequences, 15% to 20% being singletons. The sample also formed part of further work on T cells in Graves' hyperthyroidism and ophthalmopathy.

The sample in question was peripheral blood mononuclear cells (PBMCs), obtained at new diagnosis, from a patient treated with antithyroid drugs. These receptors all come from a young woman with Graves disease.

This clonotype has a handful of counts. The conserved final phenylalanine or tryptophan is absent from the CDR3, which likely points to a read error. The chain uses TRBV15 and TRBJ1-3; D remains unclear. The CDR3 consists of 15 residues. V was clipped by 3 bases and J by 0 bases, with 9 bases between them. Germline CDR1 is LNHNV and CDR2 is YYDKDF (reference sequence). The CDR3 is CATSSERNSGNTIYV. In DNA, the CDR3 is TGTGCCACCAGCAGTGAAAGGAACTCTGGAAACACCATATATGTT.

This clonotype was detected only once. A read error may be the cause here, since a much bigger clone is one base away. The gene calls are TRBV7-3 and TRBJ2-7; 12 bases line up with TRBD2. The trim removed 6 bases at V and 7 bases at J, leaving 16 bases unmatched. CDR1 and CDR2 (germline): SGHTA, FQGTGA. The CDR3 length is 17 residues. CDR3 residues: CASSPPPSGRAGHEQYF. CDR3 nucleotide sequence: TGTGCCAGCAGTCCCCCACCTAGCGGGAGGGCCGGACATGAGCAGTACTTC.

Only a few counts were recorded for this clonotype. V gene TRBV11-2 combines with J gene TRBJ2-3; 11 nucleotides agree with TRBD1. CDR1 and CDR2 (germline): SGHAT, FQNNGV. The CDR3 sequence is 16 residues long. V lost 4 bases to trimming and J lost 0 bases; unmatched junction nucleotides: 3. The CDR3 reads CASSSRDRGSTDTQYF. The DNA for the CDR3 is TGTGCCAGCAGCTCCCGGGACAGGGGGAGCACAGATACGCAGTATTTT.

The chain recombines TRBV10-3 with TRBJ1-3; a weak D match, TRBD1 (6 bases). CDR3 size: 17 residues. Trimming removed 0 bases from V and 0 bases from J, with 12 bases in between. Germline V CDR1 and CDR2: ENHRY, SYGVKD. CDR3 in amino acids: CAISESKRGSSGNTIYF. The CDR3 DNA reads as TGTGCCATCAGTGAGTCGAAGAGGGGGAGCTCTGGAAACACCATATATTTT.

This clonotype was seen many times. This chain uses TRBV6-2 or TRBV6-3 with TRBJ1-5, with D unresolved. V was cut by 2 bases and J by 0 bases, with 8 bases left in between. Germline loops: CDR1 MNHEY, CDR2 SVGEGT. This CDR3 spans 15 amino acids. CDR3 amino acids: CASSYQWDSNQPQHF. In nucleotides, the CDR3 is TGTGCCAGCAGTTACCAATGGGATAGCAATCAGCCCCAGCATTTT.

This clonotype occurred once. This CDR3 reads CASSPAVGGEQYF. The CDR3 DNA is TGTGCCAGCTCGCCCGCAGTGGGCGGGGAGCAGTACTTC. The chain combines TRBV3-1 with TRBJ2-7; D is perhaps TRBD2 (5 bases). CDR1 and CDR2 (germline): LGHDT, YNNKEL (reference sequence). This CDR3 is 13 amino acids long. Between the trimmed V and J ends, which lost 8 bases and 7 bases, there was a span of 18 bases.

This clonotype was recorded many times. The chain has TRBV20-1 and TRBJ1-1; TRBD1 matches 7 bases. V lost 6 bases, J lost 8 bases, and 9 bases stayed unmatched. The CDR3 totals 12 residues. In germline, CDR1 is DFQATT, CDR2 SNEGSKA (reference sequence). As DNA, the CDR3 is TGCAGTGCCAGGAGTCGGGACAGAGAAGCTTTCTTT. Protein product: CSARSRDREAFF.

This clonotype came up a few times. The CDR3 DNA reads TGCAGTGCTAGAGTGCCCCTGGACCGCCCCAATTACAATGAGCAGTTCTTC. Protein: CSARVPLDRPNYNEQFF. This chain connects TRBV20-1 to TRBJ2-1, with D unresolved. Germline assignment: CDR1 DFQATT and CDR2 SNEGSKA (reference sequence). V shed 1 base and J shed 4 bases, with 20 bases lying between them. CDR3 length: 17 amino acids.

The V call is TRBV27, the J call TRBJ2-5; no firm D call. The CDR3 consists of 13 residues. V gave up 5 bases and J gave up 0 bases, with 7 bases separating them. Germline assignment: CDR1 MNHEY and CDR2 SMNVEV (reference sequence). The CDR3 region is CASSTKYQETQYF. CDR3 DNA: TGTGCCAGCAGTACAAAGTACCAAGAGACCCAGTACTTC.

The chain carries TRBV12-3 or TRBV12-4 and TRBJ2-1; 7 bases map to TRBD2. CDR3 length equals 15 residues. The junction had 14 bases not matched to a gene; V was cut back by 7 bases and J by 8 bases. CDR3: CASTLPSGTVDEQFF. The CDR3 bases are TGTGCCAGCACCCTCCCTAGCGGAACAGTGGATGAGCAGTTCTTC.

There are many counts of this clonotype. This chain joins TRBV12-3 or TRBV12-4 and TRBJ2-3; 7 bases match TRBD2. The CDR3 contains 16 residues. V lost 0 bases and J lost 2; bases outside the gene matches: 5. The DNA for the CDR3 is TGTGCCAGCAGTTTAGCGCTAGCGGCGTCCACAGATACGCAGTATTTT. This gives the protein CASSLALAASTDTQYF.

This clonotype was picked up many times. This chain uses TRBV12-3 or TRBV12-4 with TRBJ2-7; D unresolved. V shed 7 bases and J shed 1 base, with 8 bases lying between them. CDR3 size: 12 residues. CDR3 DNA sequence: TGTGCCAGCACCGACATGTCCTACGAGCAGTACTTC. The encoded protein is CASTDMSYEQYF.

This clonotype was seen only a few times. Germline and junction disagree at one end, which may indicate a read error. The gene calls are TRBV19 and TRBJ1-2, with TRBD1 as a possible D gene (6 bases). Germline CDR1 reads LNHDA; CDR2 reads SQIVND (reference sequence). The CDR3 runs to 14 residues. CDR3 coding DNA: TGTGCCCGTAGCCAGGAAGAGGGGGGCTATGGCTACACCTTC. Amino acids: CARSQEEGGYGYTF.

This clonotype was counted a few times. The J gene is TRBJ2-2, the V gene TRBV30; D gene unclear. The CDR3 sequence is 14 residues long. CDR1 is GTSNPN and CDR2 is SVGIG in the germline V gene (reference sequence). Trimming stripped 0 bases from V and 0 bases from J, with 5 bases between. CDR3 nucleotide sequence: TGTGCCTGGAGTGTTTTGACGAACACCGGGGAGCTGTTTTTT. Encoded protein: CAWSVLTNTGELFF.

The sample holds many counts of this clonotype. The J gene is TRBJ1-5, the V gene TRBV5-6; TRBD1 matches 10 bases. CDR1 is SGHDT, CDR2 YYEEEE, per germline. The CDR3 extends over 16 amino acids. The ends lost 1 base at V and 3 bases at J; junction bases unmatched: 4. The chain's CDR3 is CASSLWGQGINQPQHF. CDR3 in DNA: TGTGCCAGCAGCTTGTGGGGACAGGGGATCAATCAGCCCCAGCATTTT.

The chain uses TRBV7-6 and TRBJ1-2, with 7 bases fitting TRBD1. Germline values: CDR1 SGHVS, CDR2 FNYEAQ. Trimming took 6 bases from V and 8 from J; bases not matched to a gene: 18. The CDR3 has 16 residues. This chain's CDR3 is CASSEYGARGREGYTF. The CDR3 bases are TGTGCCAGCAGTGAATATGGTGCCAGGGGGAGAGAAGGCTACACCTTC.